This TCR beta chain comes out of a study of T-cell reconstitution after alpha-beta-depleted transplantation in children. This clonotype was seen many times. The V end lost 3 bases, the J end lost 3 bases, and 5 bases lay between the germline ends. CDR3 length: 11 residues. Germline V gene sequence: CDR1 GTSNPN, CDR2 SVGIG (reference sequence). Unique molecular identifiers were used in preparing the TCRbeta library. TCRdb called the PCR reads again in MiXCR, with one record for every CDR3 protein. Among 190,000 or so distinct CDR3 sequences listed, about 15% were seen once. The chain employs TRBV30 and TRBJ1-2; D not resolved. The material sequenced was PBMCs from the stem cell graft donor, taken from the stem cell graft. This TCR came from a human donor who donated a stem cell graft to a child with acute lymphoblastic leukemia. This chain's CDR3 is CAWRKDYGYTF. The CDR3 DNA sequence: TGTGCCTGGAGAAAAGACTATGGCTACACCTTC. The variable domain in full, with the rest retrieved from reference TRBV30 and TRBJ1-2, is SQTIHQWPATLVQPVGSPLSLECTVEGTSNPNLYWYRQAAGRGLQLLFYSVGIGQISSEVPQNLSASRPQDRQFILSSKKLLLSDSGFYLCAWRKDYGYTFGSGTRLTVV.